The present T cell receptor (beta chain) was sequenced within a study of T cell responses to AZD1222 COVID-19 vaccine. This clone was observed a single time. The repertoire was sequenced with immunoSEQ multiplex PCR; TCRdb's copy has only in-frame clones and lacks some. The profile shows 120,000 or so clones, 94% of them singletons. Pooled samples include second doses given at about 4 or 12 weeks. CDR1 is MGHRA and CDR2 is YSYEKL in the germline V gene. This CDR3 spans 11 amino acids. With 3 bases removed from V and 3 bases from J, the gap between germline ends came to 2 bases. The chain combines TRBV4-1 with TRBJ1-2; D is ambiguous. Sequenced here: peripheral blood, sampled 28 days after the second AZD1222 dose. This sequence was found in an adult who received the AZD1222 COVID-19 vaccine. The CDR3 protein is CASSHYYGYTF. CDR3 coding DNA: TGCGCCAGCAGCCACTACTATGGCTACACCTTC.